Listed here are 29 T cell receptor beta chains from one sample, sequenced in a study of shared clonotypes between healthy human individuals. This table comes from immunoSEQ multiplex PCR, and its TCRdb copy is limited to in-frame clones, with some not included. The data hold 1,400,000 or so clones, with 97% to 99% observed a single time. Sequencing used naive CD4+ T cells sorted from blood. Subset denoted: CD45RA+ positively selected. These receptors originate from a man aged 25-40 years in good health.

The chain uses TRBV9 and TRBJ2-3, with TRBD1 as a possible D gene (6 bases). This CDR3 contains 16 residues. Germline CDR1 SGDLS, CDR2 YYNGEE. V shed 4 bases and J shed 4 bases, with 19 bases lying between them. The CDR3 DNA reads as TGTGCCAGCAGCTCCCGTCGGAACAGGGCGTCAGATACGCAGTATTTT. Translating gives CASSSRRNRASDTQYF.

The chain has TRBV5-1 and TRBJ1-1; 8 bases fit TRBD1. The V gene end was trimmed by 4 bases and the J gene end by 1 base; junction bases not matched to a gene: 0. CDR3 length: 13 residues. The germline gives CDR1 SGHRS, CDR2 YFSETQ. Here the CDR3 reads CASSQGANTEAFF. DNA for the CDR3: TGCGCCAGCAGCCAGGGGGCGAACACTGAAGCTTTCTTT.

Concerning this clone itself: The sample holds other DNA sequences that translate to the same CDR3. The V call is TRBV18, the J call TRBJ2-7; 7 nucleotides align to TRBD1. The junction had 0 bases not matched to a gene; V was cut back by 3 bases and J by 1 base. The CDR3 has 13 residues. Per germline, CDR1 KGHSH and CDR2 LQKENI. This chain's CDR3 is CASSPGQSYEQYF. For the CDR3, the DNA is TGTGCCAGCTCACCGGGACAGTCCTACGAGCAGTACTTC. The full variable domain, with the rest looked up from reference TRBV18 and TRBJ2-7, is NAGVMQNPRHLVRRRGQEARLRCSPMKGHSHVYWYRQLPEEGLKFMVYLQKENIIDESGMPKERFSAEFPKEGPSILRIQQVVRGDSAAYFCASSPGQSYEQYFGPGTRLTVT.

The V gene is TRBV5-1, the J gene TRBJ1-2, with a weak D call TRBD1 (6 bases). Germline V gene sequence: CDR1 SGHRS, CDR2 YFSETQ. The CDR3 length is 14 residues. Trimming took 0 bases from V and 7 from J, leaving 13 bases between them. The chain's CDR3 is CASSLGPGARGYTF. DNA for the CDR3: TGCGCCAGCAGCTTGGGGCCGGGGGCGCGTGGCTACACCTTC.

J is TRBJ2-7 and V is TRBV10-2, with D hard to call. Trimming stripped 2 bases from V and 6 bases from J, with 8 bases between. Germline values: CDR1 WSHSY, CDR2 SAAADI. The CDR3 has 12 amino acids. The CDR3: CASSETVIEQYF. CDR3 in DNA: TGCGCCAGCAGTGAGACAGTCATCGAGCAGTACTTC.

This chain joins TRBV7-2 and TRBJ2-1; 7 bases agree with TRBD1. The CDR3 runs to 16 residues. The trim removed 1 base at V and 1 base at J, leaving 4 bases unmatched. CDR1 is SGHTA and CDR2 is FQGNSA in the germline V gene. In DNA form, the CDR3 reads TGTGCCAGCAGCTTAGAGTCGACAGGGTCCTACAATGAGCAGTTCTTC. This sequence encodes CASSLESTGSYNEQFF.

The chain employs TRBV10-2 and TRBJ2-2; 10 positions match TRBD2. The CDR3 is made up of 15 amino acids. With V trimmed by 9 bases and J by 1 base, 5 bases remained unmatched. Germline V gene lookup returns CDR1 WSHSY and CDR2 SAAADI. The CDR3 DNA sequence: TGCGCCAGTACTGGACTAGCGGAGAACACCGGGGAGCTGTTTTTT. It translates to CASTGLAENTGELFF.

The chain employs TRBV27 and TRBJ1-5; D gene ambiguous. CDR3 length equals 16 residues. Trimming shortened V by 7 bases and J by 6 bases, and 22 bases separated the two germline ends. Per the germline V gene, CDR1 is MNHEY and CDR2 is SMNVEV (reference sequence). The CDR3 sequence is CASKRMGGLGSQPQHF. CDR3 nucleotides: TGTGCCAGCAAGAGAATGGGCGGCCTGGGGAGTCAGCCCCAGCATTTT.

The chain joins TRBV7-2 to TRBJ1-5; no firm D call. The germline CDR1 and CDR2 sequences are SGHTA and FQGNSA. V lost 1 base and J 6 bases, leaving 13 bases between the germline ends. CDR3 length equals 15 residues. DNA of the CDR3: TGTGCCAGCAGCTTAGAACAGTCCGGAGGTCAGCCCCAGCATTTT. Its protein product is CASSLEQSGGQPQHF. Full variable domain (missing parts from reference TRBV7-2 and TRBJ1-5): GAGVSQSPSNKVTEKGKDVELRCDPISGHTALYWYRQSLGQGLEFLIYFQGNSAPDKSGLPSDRFSAERTGGSVSTLTIQRTQQEDSAVYLCASSLEQSGGQPQHFGDGTRLSIL.

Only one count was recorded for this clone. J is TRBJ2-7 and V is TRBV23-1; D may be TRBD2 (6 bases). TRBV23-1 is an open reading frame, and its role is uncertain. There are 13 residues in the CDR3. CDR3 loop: CAHGTPPAYEQYF. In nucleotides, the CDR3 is TGCGCGCACGGGACTCCCCCAGCCTACGAGCAGTACTTC.

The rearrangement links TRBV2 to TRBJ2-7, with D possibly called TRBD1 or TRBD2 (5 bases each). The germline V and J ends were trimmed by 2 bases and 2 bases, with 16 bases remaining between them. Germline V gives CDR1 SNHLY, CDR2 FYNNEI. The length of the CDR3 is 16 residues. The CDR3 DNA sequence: TGTGCCAGCAGTGAACAGTGGGGTCGGGGCGCCTACGAGCAGTACTTC. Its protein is CASSEQWGRGAYEQYF.

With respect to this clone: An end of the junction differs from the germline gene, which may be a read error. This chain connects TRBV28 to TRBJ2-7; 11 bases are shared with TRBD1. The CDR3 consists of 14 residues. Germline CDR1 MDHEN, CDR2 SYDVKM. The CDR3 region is CASSTTYQDRGLQF. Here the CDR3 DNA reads TGTGCCAGCAGTACTACGTATCAGGACAGGGGGCTTCAATTC.

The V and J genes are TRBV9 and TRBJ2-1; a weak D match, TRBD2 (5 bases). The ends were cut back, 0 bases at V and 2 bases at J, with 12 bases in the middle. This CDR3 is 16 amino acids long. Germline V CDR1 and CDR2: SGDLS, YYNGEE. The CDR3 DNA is TGTGCCAGCAGCGTAGGGGAGTTGGGTACCTACAATGAGCAGTTCTTC. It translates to CASSVGELGTYNEQFF.

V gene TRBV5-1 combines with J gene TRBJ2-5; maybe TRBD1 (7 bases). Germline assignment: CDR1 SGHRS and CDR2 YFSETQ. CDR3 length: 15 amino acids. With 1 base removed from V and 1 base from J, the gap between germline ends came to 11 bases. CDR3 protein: CASSLMEGAQETQYF. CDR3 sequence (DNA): TGCGCCAGCAGCTTGATGGAGGGGGCCCAAGAGACCCAGTACTTC.

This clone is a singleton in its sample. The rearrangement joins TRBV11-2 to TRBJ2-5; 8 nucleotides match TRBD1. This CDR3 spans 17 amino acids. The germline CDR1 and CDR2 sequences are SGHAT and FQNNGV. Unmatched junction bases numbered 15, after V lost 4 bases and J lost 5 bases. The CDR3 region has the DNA TGTGCCAGCAGCTACGGGACAGGCATCCCAGAAGGGGAGACCCAGTACTTC. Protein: CASSYGTGIPEGETQYF.

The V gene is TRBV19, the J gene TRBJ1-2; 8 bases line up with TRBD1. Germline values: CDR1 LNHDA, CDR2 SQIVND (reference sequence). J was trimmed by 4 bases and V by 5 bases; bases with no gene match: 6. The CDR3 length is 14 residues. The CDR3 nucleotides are TGTGCCAGTAGTCCCGGACAGGGACTCTATGGCTACACCTTC. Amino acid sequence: CASSPGQGLYGYTF.

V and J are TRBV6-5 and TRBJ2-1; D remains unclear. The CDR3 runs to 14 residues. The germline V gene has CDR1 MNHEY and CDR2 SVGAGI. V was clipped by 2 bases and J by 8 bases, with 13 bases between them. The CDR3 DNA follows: TGTGCCAGCAGTTACGGTCCAAGTTACTATGAGCAGTTCTTC. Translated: CASSYGPSYYEQFF.

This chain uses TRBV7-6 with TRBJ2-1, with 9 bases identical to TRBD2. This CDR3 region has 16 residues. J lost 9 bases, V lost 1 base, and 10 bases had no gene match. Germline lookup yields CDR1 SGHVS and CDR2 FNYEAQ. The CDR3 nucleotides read TGTGCCAGCAGCTTAGATATTAGCGGGAGTTTGGGTGAGCAGTTCTTC. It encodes CASSLDISGSLGEQFF.

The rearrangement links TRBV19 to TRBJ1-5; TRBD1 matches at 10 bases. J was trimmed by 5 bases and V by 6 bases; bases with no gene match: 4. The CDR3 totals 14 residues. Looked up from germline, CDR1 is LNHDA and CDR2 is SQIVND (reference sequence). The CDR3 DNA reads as TGTGCCAGTAGCCGGGACAGGGGCTATCAGCCCCAGCATTTT. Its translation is CASSRDRGYQPQHF.

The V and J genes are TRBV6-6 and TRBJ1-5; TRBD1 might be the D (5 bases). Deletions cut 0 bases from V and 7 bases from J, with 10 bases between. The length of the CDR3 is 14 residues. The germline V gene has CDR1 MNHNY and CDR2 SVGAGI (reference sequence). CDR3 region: CASSYSGKGQPQHF. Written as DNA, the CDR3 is TGTGCCAGCAGTTACTCGGGGAAGGGGCAGCCCCAGCATTTT.

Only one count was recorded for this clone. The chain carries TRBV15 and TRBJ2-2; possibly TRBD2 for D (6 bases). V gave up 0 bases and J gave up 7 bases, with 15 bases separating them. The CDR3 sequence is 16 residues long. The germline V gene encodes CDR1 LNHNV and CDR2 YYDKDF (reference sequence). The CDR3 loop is CATSRDSGRRGGELFF. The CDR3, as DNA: TGTGCCACCAGCAGAGATTCCGGGAGACGAGGCGGGGAGCTGTTTTTT.

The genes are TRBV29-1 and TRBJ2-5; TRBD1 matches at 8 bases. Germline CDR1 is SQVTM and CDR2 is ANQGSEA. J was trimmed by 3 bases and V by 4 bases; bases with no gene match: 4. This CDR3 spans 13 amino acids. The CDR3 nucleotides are TGCAGCGTTGCCGTGGACAGGGAAGAGACCCAGTACTTC. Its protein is CSVAVDREETQYF.

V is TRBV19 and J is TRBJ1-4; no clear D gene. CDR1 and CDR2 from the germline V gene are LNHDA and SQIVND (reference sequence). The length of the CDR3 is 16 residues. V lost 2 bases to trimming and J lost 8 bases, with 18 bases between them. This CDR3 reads CASSIKDLWAEEKLFF. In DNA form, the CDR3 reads TGTGCCAGTAGTATAAAGGATTTGTGGGCGGAGGAAAAACTGTTTTTT.

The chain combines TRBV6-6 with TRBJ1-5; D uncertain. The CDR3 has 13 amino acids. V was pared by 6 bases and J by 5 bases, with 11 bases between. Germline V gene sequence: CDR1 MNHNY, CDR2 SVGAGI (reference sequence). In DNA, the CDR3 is TGTGCCAGCAGACCCGACATCTATCAGCCCCAGCATTTT. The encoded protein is CASRPDIYQPQHF.

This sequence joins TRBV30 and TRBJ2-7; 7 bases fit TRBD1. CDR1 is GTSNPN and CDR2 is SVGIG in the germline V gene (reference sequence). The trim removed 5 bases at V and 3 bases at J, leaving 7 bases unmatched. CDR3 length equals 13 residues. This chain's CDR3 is CAWGRQGNYEQYF. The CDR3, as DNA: TGTGCCTGGGGCCGACAGGGTAACTACGAGCAGTACTTC.

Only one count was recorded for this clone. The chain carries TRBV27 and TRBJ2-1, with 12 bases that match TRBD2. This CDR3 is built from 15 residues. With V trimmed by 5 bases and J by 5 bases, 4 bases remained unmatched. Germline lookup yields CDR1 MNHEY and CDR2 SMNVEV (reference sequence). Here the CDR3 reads CASSPRLAGDNEQFF. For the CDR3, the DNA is TGTGCCAGCAGTCCCCGACTAGCGGGAGACAATGAGCAGTTCTTC.

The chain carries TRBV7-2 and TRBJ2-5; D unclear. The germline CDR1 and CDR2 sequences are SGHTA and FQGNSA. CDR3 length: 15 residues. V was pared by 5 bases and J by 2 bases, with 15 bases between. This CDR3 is CASSPQLNRQETQYF. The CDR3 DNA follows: TGTGCCAGCAGCCCTCAGCTTAATCGGCAAGAGACCCAGTACTTC.

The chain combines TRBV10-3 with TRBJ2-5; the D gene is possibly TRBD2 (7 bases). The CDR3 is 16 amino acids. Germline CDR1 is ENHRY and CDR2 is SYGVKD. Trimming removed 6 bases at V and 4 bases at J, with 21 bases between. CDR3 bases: TGTGCCATCAGCAAGCTCATGGGGGGGGCCCGAGAGACCCAGTACTTC. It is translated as CAISKLMGGARETQYF.

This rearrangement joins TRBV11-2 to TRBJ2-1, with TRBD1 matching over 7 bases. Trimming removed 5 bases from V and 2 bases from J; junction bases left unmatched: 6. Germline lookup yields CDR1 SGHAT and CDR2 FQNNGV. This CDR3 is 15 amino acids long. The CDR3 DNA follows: TGTGCCAGCAGCAAGGGACAGCCTCCCTACAATGAGCAGTTCTTC. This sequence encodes CASSKGQPPYNEQFF.